The 25 T cell receptor beta chains below come from one sample, sequenced in a study of type 1 and type 2 diabetes patients. PCR was run on genomic DNA. Amplification of the beta chain CDR3 used 30 forward and 13 reverse multiplex primers. TCRdb reprocessed the multiplex PCR reads via MiXCR and lists one record per CDR3 protein. The sample holds about 270,000 distinct CDR3 sequences, approximately 45% seen once. Material: peripheral blood mononuclear cells (PBMCs). These receptors were obtained from a young man with type 2 diabetes.

The V call is TRBV4-1, the J call TRBJ2-5; possible D gene TRBD2, 6 bases. The last part of the DNA fits TRBJ2-1 better; the J call may be wrong. This CDR3 has 14 residues. Germline lookup yields CDR1 MGHRA and CDR2 YSYEKL. CDR3 loop: CASRGTPSYNEQFF. CDR3 in DNA: TGCGCCAGCCGGGGGACCCCCTCCTACAATGAGCAGTTCTTC.

This clonotype was detected a few times. This CDR3 reads CASRESGRASYEQYF. The CDR3 nucleotides read TGTGCCAGTAGGGAAAGCGGGAGGGCCTCCTACGAGCAGTACTTC. The genes are TRBV19 and TRBJ2-7, with 10 bases matching TRBD2. This CDR3 spans 15 amino acids. Trimming at V came to 6 bases and at J to 0 bases, leaving 5 bases not matched to a gene. The germline V gene encodes CDR1 LNHDA and CDR2 SQIVND (reference sequence).

This clonotype has just a few counts. The chain recombines TRBV30 with TRBJ1-4, with D maybe TRBD1 (6 bases). Germline V CDR1 and CDR2: GTSNPN, SVGIG (reference sequence). This CDR3 is 15 amino acids long. V was trimmed by 2 bases and J by 0 bases, leaving 10 bases between them. The CDR3 bases are TGTGCCTGGAGTACAGGGAAACCAACTAATGAAAAACTGTTTTTT. Translating gives CAWSTGKPTNEKLFF.

CDR3 sequence (DNA): TGTGCCAGCAGCGGGGGGACTAGCGGTGATTACGAGCAGTACTTC. Its translation: CASSGGTSGDYEQYF. The J gene is TRBJ2-7, the V gene TRBV7-2; 11 bases match TRBD2. From germline, CDR1 is SGHTA and CDR2 FQGNSA. The junction had 7 bases not matched to a gene; V was cut back by 5 bases and J by 4 bases. The CDR3 sequence is 15 residues long.

V gene TRBV12-3 or TRBV12-4 combines with J gene TRBJ2-2, with D possibly matching TRBD1 (6 bases). The CDR3 runs to 18 residues. V was cut by 4 bases and J by 2 bases, with 20 bases left in between. CDR3 nucleotide sequence: TGTGCCAGCAGTTCTCGACTCAGGGGACACCATAACACCGGGGAGCTGTTTTTT. It specifies CASSSRLRGHHNTGELFF.

This clonotype has only a few counts. V gene TRBV20-1 combines with J gene TRBJ2-3; 9 bases map to TRBD2. V trimming: 2 bases; J trimming: 8 bases; junction bases outside the gene matches: 8. Germline V gives CDR1 DFQATT, CDR2 SNEGSKA (reference sequence). The CDR3 covers 14 residues. The CDR3 here is CSARMAGGEGTQYF. The DNA for the CDR3 is TGCAGTGCTAGAATGGCGGGAGGGGAGGGTACGCAGTATTTT.

This chain links TRBV20-1 with TRBJ2-4, with D unresolved. The CDR3 consists of 16 residues. The germline gives CDR1 DFQATT, CDR2 SNEGSKA (reference sequence). V lost 6 bases and J 0 bases, leaving 18 bases between the germline ends. The CDR3 here is CSALSDWQIAKNIQYF. The CDR3 DNA follows: TGCAGTGCCCTGAGCGACTGGCAGATAGCCAAAAACATTCAGTACTTC.

The gene calls are TRBV19 and TRBJ2-5; tentative D call: TRBD1 (6 bases). CDR3 length equals 15 residues. Trimming removed 9 bases at V and 0 bases at J, with 17 bases between. Per germline, CDR1 LNHDA and CDR2 SQIVND (reference sequence). The CDR3: CASTPQGSYQETQYF. DNA of the CDR3: TGTGCCAGCACCCCTCAGGGGTCCTACCAAGAGACCCAGTACTTC.

The genes are TRBV30 and TRBJ2-3; D assignment may be TRBD1 or TRBD2 (5 bases each). The V end lost 3 bases, the J end lost 0 bases, and 13 bases lay between the germline ends. The CDR3 sequence is 15 residues long. CDR1 is GTSNPN and CDR2 is SVGIG in the germline V gene (reference sequence). In DNA, the CDR3 is TGTGCCTGGAGACGCCGGGACGTAAGCACAGATACGCAGTATTTT. As protein: CAWRRRDVSTDTQYF.

This clonotype appeared a few times. V and J are TRBV15 and TRBJ2-1; 12 bases fit TRBD2. CDR3 length equals 14 residues. V trimming: 10 bases; J trimming: 2 bases; junction bases outside the gene matches: 3. The V gene's germline CDR1 is LNHNV and CDR2 YYDKDF (reference sequence). CDR3 sequence reads: CAIASGGAYNEQFF. The DNA for the CDR3 is TGTGCCATCGCTAGCGGGGGGGCCTACAATGAGCAGTTCTTC. Combining the CDR3 with reference TRBV15 and TRBJ2-1 gives the whole variable domain DAMVIQNPRYQVTQFGKPVTLSCSQTLNHNVMYWYQQKSSQAPKLLFHYYDKDFNNEADTPDNFQSRRPNTSFCFLDIRSPGLGDTAMYLCAIASGGAYNEQFFGPGTRLTVL.

The chain uses TRBV20-1 and TRBJ2-7; 10 bases match TRBD1. Germline CDR1 is DFQATT and CDR2 is SNEGSKA (reference sequence). This CDR3 comprises 15 residues. Trimming removed 6 bases from V and 6 bases from J; junction bases left unmatched: 14. The CDR3 DNA reads as TGCAGTGCCCCAAGGGGGACAGGGGAAGGGGGCGAGCAGTACTTC. It yields the protein CSAPRGTGEGGEQYF.

This chain joins TRBV11-1 and TRBJ2-7; D remains ambiguous. This CDR3 comprises 13 residues. CDR1 is SGHAT, CDR2 FQDESV, per germline (reference sequence). The ends were cut back, 3 bases at V and 4 bases at J, with 10 bases in the middle. The CDR3 bases are TGTGCCAGCAGCTTGGGGTCGTGGTACGAGCAGTACTTC. As protein: CASSLGSWYEQYF.

This clonotype has only a few counts. The chain joins TRBV13 to TRBJ2-1; D perhaps matches TRBD2 (6 bases). The CDR3 spans 17 residues. V lost 3 bases to trimming and J lost 1 base, with 16 bases between them. Germline CDR1 reads PRHDT; CDR2 reads FYEKMQ (reference sequence). For the CDR3, the DNA is TGTGCCAGCAGCTTCGGGGGTGGCGGGCCTTCCTACAATGAGCAGTTCTTC. Residues: CASSFGGGGPSYNEQFF.

This clonotype came up once. The CDR3 carries no conserved terminal phenylalanine or tryptophan, so it likely arises from a read error. The CDR3 DNA reads TGTGCCAGCAGCTTCCCTACTTCTAACTATGGCTACACCTCC. Residues: CASSFPTSNYGYTS. This sequence joins TRBV7-2 and TRBJ1-2; D is uncertain. The germline CDR1 and CDR2 sequences are SGHTA and FQGNSA. The CDR3 is 14 residues long. V was clipped by 3 bases and J by 0 bases, with 8 bases between them.

The gene calls are TRBV12-3 or TRBV12-4 and TRBJ1-2, with a possible D match to TRBD1 (6 bases). The CDR3 loop spans 13 amino acids. Trimming left V 2 bases short and J 4 bases short, with 8 bases between. DNA of the CDR3: TGTGCCAGCAGTTTACCAGGGGTCTATGGCTACACCTTC. It yields the protein CASSLPGVYGYTF.

The rearrangement uses TRBV12-3 or TRBV12-4 and TRBJ1-1; no firm D call. The V gene lost 2 bases and the J gene lost 4 bases, with 11 bases spanning the gap. CDR3 length equals 14 residues. The CDR3 DNA reads TGTGCCAGCAGTTTAAGGGAGGGTAGCACTGAAGCTTTCTTT. It encodes CASSLREGSTEAFF.

The rearrangement uses TRBV24-1 and TRBJ2-5; the match to TRBD1 covers 7 bases. The J call may be in error: the DNA end matches TRBJ2-1 better. CDR3 length: 11 amino acids. The germline CDR1 and CDR2 sequences are KGHDR and SFDVKD. CDR3 protein: CATTTGNEQFF. The CDR3 DNA sequence: TGTGCCACCACGACAGGGAATGAGCAGTTCTTC.

The J gene is TRBJ2-1, the V gene TRBV7-6, with 11 bases that match TRBD2. The CDR3 length is 17 residues. Germline CDR1 is SGHVS and CDR2 is FNYEAQ. The junction had 10 bases not matched to a gene; V was cut back by 5 bases and J by 4 bases. The chain's CDR3 is CASSITSGSEGYNEQFF. In DNA form, the CDR3 reads TGTGCCAGCAGCATCACTAGCGGGAGTGAGGGGTACAATGAGCAGTTCTTC.

The V and J genes are TRBV4-3 and TRBJ2-7; D gene unclear. The CDR3 is made up of 16 amino acids. Germline V lookup: CDR1 LGHNA, CDR2 YSLEER. V was trimmed by 4 bases and J by 2 bases, leaving 18 bases between them. For the CDR3, the DNA is TGCGCCAGCAGCCCAGGTAGGGCAGCCTTTCCCTACGAGCAGTACTTC. This translates into CASSPGRAAFPYEQYF.

This clonotype was detected a few times. This chain uses TRBV7-6 with TRBJ2-3; 10 nucleotides line up with TRBD2. CDR3 length: 18 residues. The V segment lost 0 bases and the J segment 0 bases; nucleotides outside the gene matches: 6. The germline gives CDR1 SGHVS, CDR2 FNYEAQ. The CDR3 nucleotides read TGTGCCAGCAGCTTAGCGCAGTCTAGCGGGAGCAGCACAGATACGCAGTATTTT. This codes for CASSLAQSSGSSTDTQYF.

The CDR3 coding sequence is TGCGCCAGCAGCTTGCGAGGGGGCGAGGGCTACACCTTC. Its protein is CASSLRGGEGYTF. The rearrangement links TRBV5-1 to TRBJ1-2, with 7 nucleotides matching TRBD1. Looked up from germline, CDR1 is SGHRS and CDR2 is YFSETQ. Germline trimming cut 1 base from V and 8 bases from J; bases unmatched to any gene: 5. This CDR3 spans 13 amino acids.

This clonotype appeared a few times. J is TRBJ2-5 and V is TRBV12-3 or TRBV12-4; perhaps D is TRBD1 or TRBD2 (5 bases each). This CDR3 is built from 13 residues. The V end lost 2 bases, the J end lost 6 bases, and 10 bases lay between the germline ends. CDR3 loop: CASSLLQGQTQYF. CDR3 DNA: TGTGCCAGCAGTTTATTGCAGGGACAGACCCAGTACTTC.

CDR3 sequence: CASSPQTGGSYEQYF. DNA for the CDR3: TGTGCCAGCAGCCCCCAGACAGGGGGCTCCTACGAGCAGTACTTC. The chain links TRBV7-6 to TRBJ2-7; 9 bases line up with TRBD1. The CDR3 consists of 15 residues. V was clipped by 5 bases and J by 0 bases; unmatched bases: 5. Looked up from germline, CDR1 is SGHVS and CDR2 is FNYEAQ.

This rearrangement joins TRBV20-1 to TRBJ2-5; maybe TRBD2 (6 bases). Germline V gives CDR1 DFQATT, CDR2 SNEGSKA (reference sequence). The CDR3 loop spans 12 amino acids. V lost 1 base, J lost 4 bases, and 7 bases lay in between. The CDR3 region is CSARGRGETQYF. CDR3 DNA: TGCAGTGCTAGAGGGCGGGGAGAGACCCAGTACTTC.

The rearrangement joins TRBV12-3 or TRBV12-4 to TRBJ1-5; 8 bases fit TRBD1. This CDR3 has 15 residues. V lost 9 bases, J lost 3 bases, and 10 bases stayed unmatched. In nucleotides, the CDR3 is TGTGCCAGGCCAAACAGGGGGAGTGCCAATCAGCCCCAGCATTTT. Its translation: CARPNRGSANQPQHF.